Listed below are T cell receptor beta chains from one sample, sequenced in a study of OX40 agonist ivuxolimab in advanced cancers. The protocol was immunoSEQ multiplex PCR, while the TCRdb copy is restricted to in-frame clones and leaves out a portion. The table has some 43,000 clones, around 94% seen once. The specimen comprised CD4+ or CD8+ T cells sorted from blood, sampled in a trial of the OX40 agonist ivuxolimab. These receptors were obtained from an adult with an advanced solid tumor such as melanoma, head and neck, liver or kidney cancer. CDR3s leave out the opening cysteine and the closing phenylalanine or tryptophan. The D gene is left open where the match is weak. Clone size appears in some rows only: once, few, many, or a class for an expanded clone.

clone_size	v_call	j_call	d_call	cdr3_aa
-	TRBV11-1	TRBJ2-7	-	ASSSWSDEQY
-	TRBV9	TRBJ1-1	TRBD1	ASSRQGRTEAF
once	TRBV9	TRBJ2-3	TRBD1	ASSVALGTVSTDTQY
-	TRBV7-9	TRBJ2-1	-	ASSLSGGSGNEQF
-	TRBV7-9	TRBJ2-1	TRBD1	ASSSNDRVNEQF
-	TRBV29-1	TRBJ2-1	-	SVVLGVGQKYNEQF
-	TRBV9	TRBJ2-1	-	ASSGPGRSSYNEQF
-	TRBV5-6	TRBJ2-1	TRBD2	ASSLELAGEYNEQF
-	TRBV27	TRBJ1-5	-	ASSSGDQPQH
-	TRBV9	TRBJ2-1	-	ASSPRQVYKNEQF
-	TRBV29-1	TRBJ2-6	-	SVPIPEAGANVLT
-	TRBV4-3	TRBJ1-1	-	ASSPRRTNTEAF
-	TRBV27	TRBJ2-3	TRBD2	ASSSTSGSWTDTQY
-	TRBV5-6	TRBJ1-2	-	ASSLDINYGYT
-	TRBV9	TRBJ2-7	TRBD1	ASSPDGQGYEQY
-	TRBV7-3	TRBJ2-5	-	ASSLYLGETQY
-	TRBV11-3	TRBJ1-1	-	ASSLWATEAF
-	TRBV5-1	TRBJ2-6	-	ASSSTGSGANVLT
-	TRBV6-6	TRBJ2-5	-	ASSYPDPQY
-	TRBV7-3	TRBJ2-1	-	ASSWDDSYNEQF
-	TRBV10-3	TRBJ2-7	-	AISVDSPEIPYEQY
-	TRBV7-8	TRBJ2-7	TRBD1	ASSLALTGDQQY
-	TRBV27	TRBJ2-7	-	ASSFTGVHYEQY
-	TRBV7-8	TRBJ1-5	-	ASSLVGPGQPQH
-	TRBV9	TRBJ2-7	-	ASSVGRTGNLEQY
-	TRBV9	TRBJ2-3	-	ASSKRTTDTQY
-	TRBV9	TRBJ1-4	TRBD1	ASSATGDGEKLF
-	TRBV7-6	TRBJ2-1	TRBD1	ASSPDRVSYNEQF
-	TRBV7-6	TRBJ2-5	-	ASSFGETQY
-	TRBV7-3	TRBJ2-1	-	ASSLIRRSYNEQF
-	TRBV19	TRBJ2-1	TRBD2	ASSMAGLAGNYNEQF
-	TRBV5-1	TRBJ2-2	-	ASSSPDSFTNTGELF
-	TRBV2	TRBJ2-1	-	ASSETDYNEQF
-	TRBV7-2	TRBJ2-7	TRBD2	ASSLVTSGTPYEQY
-	TRBV30	TRBJ2-1	-	AWSAGNEQF
-	TRBV4-1	TRBJ1-3	-	ASSQDLGAGNTIY
once	TRBV6-1	TRBJ2-7	-	ASSEASYDSTYEQY
-	TRBV9	TRBJ2-1	TRBD2	ASSPSLREGLQF
-	TRBV6-5	TRBJ2-2	TRBD1	ASRGQGRGTGELF
-	TRBV4-3	TRBJ2-2	-	ASRGGLGGELF
-	TRBV7-2	TRBJ2-3	-	ASSFGAAQSTDTQY
-	TRBV28	TRBJ1-5	TRBD1	ASSFLGQSYSNQPQH
-	TRBV7-2	TRBJ1-1	-	ASSPGSTEAF
-	TRBV28	TRBJ2-7	TRBD2	ASSFGLAGEQY
-	TRBV5-4	TRBJ1-2	-	ASSLESDYGYT
-	TRBV5-1	TRBJ2-1	-	ASATTSLGYRQNEQF
-	TRBV9	TRBJ2-3	-	ASSRGGGSTDTQY
-	TRBV30	TRBJ1-2	-	AWRQDSDGYT
-	TRBV5-1	TRBJ2-5	-	ASSYGETQY
-	TRBV11-2	TRBJ2-7	TRBD2	ASSLFTGGVSYEQY
-	TRBV18	TRBJ2-2	-	AGSPGDIYSYTGELF
once	TRBV6-6	TRBJ2-1	-	ASSYGAGYYNEQF